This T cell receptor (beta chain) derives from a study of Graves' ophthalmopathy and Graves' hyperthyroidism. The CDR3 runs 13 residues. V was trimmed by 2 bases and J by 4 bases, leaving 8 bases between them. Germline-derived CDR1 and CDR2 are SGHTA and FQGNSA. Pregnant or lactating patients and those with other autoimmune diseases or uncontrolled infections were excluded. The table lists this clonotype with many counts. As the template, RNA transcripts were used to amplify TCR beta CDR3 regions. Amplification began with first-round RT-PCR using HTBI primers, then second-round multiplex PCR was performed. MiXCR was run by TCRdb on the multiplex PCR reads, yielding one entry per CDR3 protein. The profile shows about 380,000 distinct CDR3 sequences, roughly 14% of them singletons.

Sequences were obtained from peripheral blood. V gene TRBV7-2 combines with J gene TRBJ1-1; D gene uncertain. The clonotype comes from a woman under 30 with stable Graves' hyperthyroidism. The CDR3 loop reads CASSLYEGTEAFF. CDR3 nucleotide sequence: TGTGCCAGCAGCTTATATGAGGGCACTGAAGCTTTCTTT.